This entry concerns a single T cell receptor beta chain. This entry is derived from a study of T cell repertoires in cytomegalovirus infection. Overall study: The public TCR beta signatures pointed to both CMV infection and matching HLA type.

This CDR3 contains 19 residues. V was pared by 3 bases and J by 0 bases, with 20 bases between. CDR1 is SGHVS, CDR2 FQNEAQ, per germline. TCRdb reprocessed the reads with MiXCR, giving one entry per CDR3 protein. The sample has approximately 180,000 distinct CDR3 sequences, approximately 17% seen once. This clonotype originated in a human donor in good health (CMV status not recorded). Some clones in this sample may be carry-over from other donors' samples. V is TRBV7-8 and J is TRBJ1-4; D possibly corresponds to TRBD1 (5 bases). The material sequenced was CD8+ T cells from PBMCs. The CDR3 here is CASSLRRLGVDPTNEKLFF. CDR3 DNA: TGTGCCAGCAGCTTGAGGAGGTTAGGGGTCGACCCAACTAATGAAAAACTGTTTTTT.